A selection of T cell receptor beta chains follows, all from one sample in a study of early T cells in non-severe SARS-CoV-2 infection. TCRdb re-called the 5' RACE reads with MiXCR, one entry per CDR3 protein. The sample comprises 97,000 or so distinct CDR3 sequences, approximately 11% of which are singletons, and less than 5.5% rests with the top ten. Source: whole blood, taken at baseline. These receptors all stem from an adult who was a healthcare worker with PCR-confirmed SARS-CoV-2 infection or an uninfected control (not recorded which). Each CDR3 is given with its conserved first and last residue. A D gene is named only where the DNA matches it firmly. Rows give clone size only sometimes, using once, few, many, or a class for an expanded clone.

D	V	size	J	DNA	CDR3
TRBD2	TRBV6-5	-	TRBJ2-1	TGTGCCAGCAGTCCATGGACTAGCGGGAGCTCTTTCAATGAGCAGTTCTTC	CASSPWTSGSSFNEQFF
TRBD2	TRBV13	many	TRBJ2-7	TGTGCCAGCAGCTTTTATAGCGGGGGTGACGAGCAGTACTTC	CASSFYSGGDEQYF
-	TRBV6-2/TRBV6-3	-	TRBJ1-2	TGTGCCAGCAGTCCGTGGGCTAACTATGGCTACACCTTC	CASSPWANYGYTF
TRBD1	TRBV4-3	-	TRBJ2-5	TGCGCCAGCAGCCGGAATGCACGACAGGGCGGCGAGACCCAGTACTTC	CASSRNARQGGETQYF
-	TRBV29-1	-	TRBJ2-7	TGCAGCGCCATGGAGGGACGGGATACCGGGGAGCAGTACTTC	CSAMEGRDTGEQYF
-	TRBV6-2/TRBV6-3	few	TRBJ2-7	TGTGCCAGCAGTCCGGGGTCGGGCGTAGGCGAGCAGTACTTC	CASSPGSGVGEQYF
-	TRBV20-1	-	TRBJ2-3	TGCAGTGTTGAGCGCAGGAGCACAGATACGCAGTATTTT	CSVERRSTDTQYF
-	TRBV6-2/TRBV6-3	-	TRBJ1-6	TGTGCCAGCAGTAAGGACCTCTCACCCCTCCACTTT	CASSKDLSPLHF
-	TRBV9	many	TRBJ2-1	TGTGCCAGCAGCGTAGGACACAATGAGCAGTTCTTC	CASSVGHNEQFF
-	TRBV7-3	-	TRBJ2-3	TGTGCCAGCAGCTCCGGGAAGGCAGATACGCAGTATTTT	CASSSGKADTQYF
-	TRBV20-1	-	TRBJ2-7	TGCAGTGCTAGAGATTACGGGGACGAGCAGTACTTC	CSARDYGDEQYF
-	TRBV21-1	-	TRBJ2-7	TGTGCCAGCAGCAAAAGAAGGCTAGCGGGAGTGTACGAGCAGTACTTC	CASSKRRLAGVYEQYF
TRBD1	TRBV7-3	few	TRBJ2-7	TGTGCCAGCAGCTTGGGACAGGGGTTGTCGCACGAGCAGTACTTC	CASSLGQGLSHEQYF
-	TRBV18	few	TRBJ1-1	TGTGCCAGCTCACCATCCTCCAACATTGAAGCTTTCTTT	CASSPSSNIEAFF
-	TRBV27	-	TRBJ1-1	TGTGCCAGCTTGGGGGGAGTGGGGACTGAAGCTTTCTTT	CASLGGVGTEAFF
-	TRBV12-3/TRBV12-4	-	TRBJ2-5	TGTGCCAGCATGCGCGGGGAAGAGACCCAGTACTTC	CASMRGEETQYF
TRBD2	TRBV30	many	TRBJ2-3	TGTGCCTGGTCCTTACTAGCGGGAAGCACAGATACGCAGTATTTT	CAWSLLAGSTDTQYF
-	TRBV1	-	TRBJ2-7	TGCACCAGCAGCCAAGGGACTAGCGGGGCGCCCTACGAGCAGTACTTC	CTSSQGTSGAPYEQYF
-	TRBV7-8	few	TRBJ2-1	TGTGCCAGCAGCTTAGGTTGGAGAAACTCCTACAATGAGCAGTTCTTC	CASSLGWRNSYNEQFF
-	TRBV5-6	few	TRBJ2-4	TGTGCCAGCAGCTCTGGACTACTGGCGACCAAAAACATTCAGTACTTC	CASSSGLLATKNIQYF
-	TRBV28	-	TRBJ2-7	TGTGCCAGCAGTTTGCGGGGCCCCTACGAGCAGTACTTC	CASSLRGPYEQYF
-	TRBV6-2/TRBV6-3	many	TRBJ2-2	TGTGCCAGCAGTGCCTCATACACCGGGGAGCTGTTTTTT	CASSASYTGELFF
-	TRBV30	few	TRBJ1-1	TGTGCCTGGAGCCCAGGGACCGTGAACACTGAAGCTTTCTTT	CAWSPGTVNTEAFF
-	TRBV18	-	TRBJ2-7	TGTGCCAGCTCACCCGCGGCCCCCGTCGTCGAGCAGTACTTC	CASSPAAPVVEQYF
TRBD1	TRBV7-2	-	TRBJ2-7	TGTGCCAGCAGCTTTCAACCGGGACAGGGGGCTTCCGAGCAGTACTTC	CASSFQPGQGASEQYF
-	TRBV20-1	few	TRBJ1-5	TGCAGTGCTGTAAGTGGGCAGGGACGAGGCAATCAGCCCCAGCATTTT	CSAVSGQGRGNQPQHF
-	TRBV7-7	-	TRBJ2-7	TGTGCCAGCAGCCCCACCGGGACCAGGGGATACGAGCAGTACTTC	CASSPTGTRGYEQYF
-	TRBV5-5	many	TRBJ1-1	TGTGCCAGCAGCTTGGCCGTGGGCAGGGGAGTAGGGGCTAACACTGAAGCTTTCTTT	CASSLAVGRGVGANTEAFF
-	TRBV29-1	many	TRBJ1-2	TGCAGCGTGGTGGGTCCGGTGGCTAACTATGGCTACACCTTC	CSVVGPVANYGYTF
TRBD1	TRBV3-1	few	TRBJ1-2	TGTGCCAGCAGCGATAAGGGACAGGGAAACGGCTACACCTTC	CASSDKGQGNGYTF
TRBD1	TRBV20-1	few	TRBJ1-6	TGCAGCGCGCCGGGGGGGACAGCGGATTCACCCCTCCACTTT	CSAPGGTADSPLHF
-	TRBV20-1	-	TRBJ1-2	TGCAGTGCTAGAGCTTCGACACGCCCTGGCTACACCTTC	CSARASTRPGYTF
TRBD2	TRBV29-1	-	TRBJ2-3	TGCAGCATCAGGACTAGCGGGAAGGATACGCAGTATTTT	CSIRTSGKDTQYF
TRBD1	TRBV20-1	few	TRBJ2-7	TGCAGTGCGGGGGACAGCTCCTACGAGCAGTACTTC	CSAGDSSYEQYF
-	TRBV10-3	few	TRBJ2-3	TGTGCCATCAGTGACGGCAGGGCAAGCACAGATACGCAGTATTTT	CAISDGRASTDTQYF
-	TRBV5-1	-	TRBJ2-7	TGCGCCAGCAGCTCCGGGACCACCTACGAGCAGTACTTC	CASSSGTTYEQYF
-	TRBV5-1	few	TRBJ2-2	TGCGCCAGCGAAGACGTGGGGATCGGCGGGGAGCTGTTTTTT	CASEDVGIGGELFF
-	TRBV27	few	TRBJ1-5	TGTGCCAGCAGTACACAGGGATCGGGTCAGCCCCAGCATTTT	CASSTQGSGQPQHF
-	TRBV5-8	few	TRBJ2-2	TGTGCCAGCAGCTATACAGGGACCACCGGGGAGCTGTTTTTT	CASSYTGTTGELFF
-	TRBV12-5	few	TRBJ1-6	TGTGCTAGTGGTTTACCACAGGGAATCTCCTATAATTCACCCCTCCACTTT	CASGLPQGISYNSPLHF
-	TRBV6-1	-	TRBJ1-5	TGTGCCAGCAGTGAAAGAGGCGTTCCACAGCCCCAGCATTTT	CASSERGVPQPQHF
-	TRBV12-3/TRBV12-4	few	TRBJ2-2	TGTGCCACCACTCCGGGACACGGCACCGGGGAGCTGTTTTTT	CATTPGHGTGELFF
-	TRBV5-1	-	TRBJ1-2	TGCGCCAGCAGCTTGGCCCCAGGAGGCTATGGCTACACCTTC	CASSLAPGGYGYTF
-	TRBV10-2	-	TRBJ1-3	TGCGCCAGCAGTGAGTCCGGCAGGGACACCATATATTTT	CASSESGRDTIYF
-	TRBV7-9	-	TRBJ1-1	TGTGCCAGCAGCTCCGGATTAGTCATGAACACTGAAGCTTTCTTT	CASSSGLVMNTEAFF
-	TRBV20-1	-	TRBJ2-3	TGCAGTGCCCGGGACACCCGTAGCACAGATACGCAGTATTTT	CSARDTRSTDTQYF
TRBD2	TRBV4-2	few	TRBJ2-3	TGTGCCAGCAGCCTCCGGCGGGGGGCCCCACCAGATACGCAGTATTTT	CASSLRRGAPPDTQYF
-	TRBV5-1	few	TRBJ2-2	TGCGCCAGCAGCTTTCAGGCTAACACCGGGGAGCTGTTTTTT	CASSFQANTGELFF
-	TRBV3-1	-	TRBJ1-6	TGTGCCAGCAGCTATAGAGGGGTCGACAATTCACCCCTCCACTTT	CASSYRGVDNSPLHF
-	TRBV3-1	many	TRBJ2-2	TGTGCCAGCAGCGTAGCAGGGAACACCGGGGAGCTGTTTTTT	CASSVAGNTGELFF
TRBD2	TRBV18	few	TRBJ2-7	TGTGCCAGCTCACCACGACTAGCGGAGGGGTACGAGCAGTACTTC	CASSPRLAEGYEQYF
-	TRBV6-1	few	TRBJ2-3	TGTGCCAGCAGTGAAGAGAGGAGCACAGATACGCAGTATTTT	CASSEERSTDTQYF
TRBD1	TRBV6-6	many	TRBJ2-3	TGTGCCAGCAGTTGGCAGAGAGGGACAGGGGGAACTAGCACAGATACGCAGTATTTT	CASSWQRGTGGTSTDTQYF
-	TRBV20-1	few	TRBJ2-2	TGCAGTGCTCCCGCCGGACAGCCGAACACCGGGGAGCTGTTTTTT	CSAPAGQPNTGELFF
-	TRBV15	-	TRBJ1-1	TGTGCCACCAGCAGAGATCAGTCAAGGGCTTTCTTT	CATSRDQSRAFF